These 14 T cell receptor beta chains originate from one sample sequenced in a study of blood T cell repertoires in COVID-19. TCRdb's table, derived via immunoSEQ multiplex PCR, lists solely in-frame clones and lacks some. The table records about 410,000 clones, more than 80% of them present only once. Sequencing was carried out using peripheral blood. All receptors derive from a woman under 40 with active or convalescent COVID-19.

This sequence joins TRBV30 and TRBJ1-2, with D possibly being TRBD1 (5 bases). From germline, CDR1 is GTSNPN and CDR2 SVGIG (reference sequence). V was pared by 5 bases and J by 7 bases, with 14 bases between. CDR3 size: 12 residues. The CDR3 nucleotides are TGTGCCTGGGGGGGAGGGGCTCGTGGCTACACCTTC. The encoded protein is CAWGGGARGYTF.

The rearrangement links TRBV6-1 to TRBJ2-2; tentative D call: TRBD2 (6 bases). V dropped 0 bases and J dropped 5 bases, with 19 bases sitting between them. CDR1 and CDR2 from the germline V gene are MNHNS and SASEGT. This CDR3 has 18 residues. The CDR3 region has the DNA TGTGCCAGCAGTGAAGCGCTCCTTGGCGGAGGGCGGACCGGGGAGCTGTTTTTT. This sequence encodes CASSEALLGGGRTGELFF.

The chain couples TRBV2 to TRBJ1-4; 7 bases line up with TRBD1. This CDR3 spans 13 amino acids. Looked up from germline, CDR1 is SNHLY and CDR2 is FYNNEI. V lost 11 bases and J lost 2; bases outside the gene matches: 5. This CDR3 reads CAGTGATNEKLFF. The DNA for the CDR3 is TGTGCCGGCACAGGGGCCACTAATGAAAAACTGTTTTTT.

The CDR3 here is CASSVRDSNPFSSYEQYF. The CDR3 DNA reads as TGTGCCAGCAGCGTAAGGGACTCGAACCCTTTCTCTTCCTACGAGCAGTACTTC. V and J are TRBV9 and TRBJ2-7; D might be TRBD2 (6 bases). This CDR3 has 18 amino acids. With 1 base removed from V and 1 base from J, the gap between germline ends came to 21 bases. In germline, CDR1 is SGDLS, CDR2 YYNGEE.

CDR3 in DNA: TGCAGCGTTGAAGATCGTGGAGACAGGGCGAGCTATGGCTACACCTTC. Amino acids: CSVEDRGDRASYGYTF. The chain employs TRBV29-1 and TRBJ1-2; 7 bases fit TRBD1. V shed 0 bases, J shed 4 bases, and the junction held 11 bases outside the gene matches. CDR1 is SQVTM, CDR2 ANQGSEA, per germline. The CDR3 has 16 amino acids.

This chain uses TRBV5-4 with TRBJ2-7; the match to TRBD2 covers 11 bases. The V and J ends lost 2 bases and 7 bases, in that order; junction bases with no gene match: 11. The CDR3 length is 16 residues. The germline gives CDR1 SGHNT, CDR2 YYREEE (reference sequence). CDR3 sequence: CASSLGLAGGPQEQYF. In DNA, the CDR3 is TGTGCCAGCAGCTTAGGTTTAGCGGGAGGGCCACAGGAGCAGTACTTC.

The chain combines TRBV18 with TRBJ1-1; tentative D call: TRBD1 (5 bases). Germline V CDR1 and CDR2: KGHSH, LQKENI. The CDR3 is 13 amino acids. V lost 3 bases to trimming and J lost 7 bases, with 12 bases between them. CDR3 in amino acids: CASSPLGGSEAFF. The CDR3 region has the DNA TGTGCCAGCTCACCCCTCGGGGGGAGTGAAGCTTTCTTT. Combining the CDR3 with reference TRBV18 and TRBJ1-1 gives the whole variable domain NAGVMQNPRHLVRRRGQEARLRCSPMKGHSHVYWYRQLPEEGLKFMVYLQKENIIDESGMPKERFSAEFPKEGPSILRIQQVVRGDSAAYFCASSPLGGSEAFFGQGTRLTVV.

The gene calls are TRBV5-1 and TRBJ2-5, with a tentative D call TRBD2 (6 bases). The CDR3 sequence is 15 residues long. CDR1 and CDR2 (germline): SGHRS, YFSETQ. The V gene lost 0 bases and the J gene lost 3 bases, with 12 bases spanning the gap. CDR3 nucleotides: TGCGCCAGCAGCTTGGTGGCTAGCGCGGAAGAGACCCAGTACTTC. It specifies CASSLVASAEETQYF.

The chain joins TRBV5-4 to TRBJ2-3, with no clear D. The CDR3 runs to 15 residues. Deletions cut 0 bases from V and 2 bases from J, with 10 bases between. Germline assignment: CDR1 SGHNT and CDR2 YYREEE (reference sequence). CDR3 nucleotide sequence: TGTGCCAGCAGCTTGGGTGGTCTAATCACAGATACGCAGTATTTT. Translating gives CASSLGGLITDTQYF.

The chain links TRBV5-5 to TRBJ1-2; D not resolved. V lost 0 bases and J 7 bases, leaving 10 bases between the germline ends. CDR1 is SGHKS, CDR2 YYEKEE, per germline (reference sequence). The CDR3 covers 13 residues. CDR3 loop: CASSLELQPGYTF. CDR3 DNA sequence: TGTGCCAGCAGCTTGGAATTACAGCCTGGCTACACCTTC.

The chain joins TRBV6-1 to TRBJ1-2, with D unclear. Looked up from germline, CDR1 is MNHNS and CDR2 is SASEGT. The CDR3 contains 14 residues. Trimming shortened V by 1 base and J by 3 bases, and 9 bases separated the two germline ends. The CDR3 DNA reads TGTGCCAGCAGTGAAGGGTTTGCAGACTATGGCTACACCTTC. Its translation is CASSEGFADYGYTF.

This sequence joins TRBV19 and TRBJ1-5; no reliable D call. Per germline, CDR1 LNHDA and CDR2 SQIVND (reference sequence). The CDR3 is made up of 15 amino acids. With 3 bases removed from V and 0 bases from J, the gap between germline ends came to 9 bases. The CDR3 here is CASSILHYSNQPQHF. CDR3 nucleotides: TGTGCCAGTAGTATTTTGCACTATAGCAATCAGCCCCAGCATTTT.

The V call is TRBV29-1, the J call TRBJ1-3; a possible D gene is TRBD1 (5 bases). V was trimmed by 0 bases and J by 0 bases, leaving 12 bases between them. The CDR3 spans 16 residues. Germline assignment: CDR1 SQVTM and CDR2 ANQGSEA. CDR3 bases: TGCAGCGTTGAAGATCGACGGGACTTCTCTGGAAACACCATATATTTT. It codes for CSVEDRRDFSGNTIYF.

The chain's CDR3 is CASSLEGLNTGELFF. DNA for the CDR3: TGTGCCAGCAGCCTAGAGGGTCTGAACACCGGGGAGCTGTTTTTT. J is TRBJ2-2 and V is TRBV5-8; maybe TRBD2 (5 bases). There are 15 residues in the CDR3. With 4 bases removed from V and 1 base from J, the gap between germline ends came to 11 bases. Germline values: CDR1 SGHTS, CDR2 YDEGEE.